The 26 T cell receptor beta chains below come from one sample, sequenced in a study of T-cell reconstitution after alpha-beta-depleted transplantation in children. As it was prepared, the TCRbeta library received unique molecular identifiers. Using its own MiXCR run on the PCR reads, TCRdb lists one record per CDR3 protein. The data contain around 500,000 distinct CDR3 sequences, under 25% of them singletons. The sequencing here drew on PBMCs, mostly from graft donor cells, taken 360 days after TCRalphabeta/CD19-depleted stem cell transplant. Source of these receptors: a boy less than two years old who had a stem cell transplant for acute myeloid leukemia, so the T cells may come from the graft donor.

This clonotype was observed a few times. This sequence joins TRBV7-2 and TRBJ1-5, with TRBD1 identical over 7 bases. This CDR3 has 14 residues. Germline V gives CDR1 SGHTA, CDR2 FQGNSA. V shed 9 bases, J shed 2 bases, and the junction held 7 bases outside the gene matches. CDR3: CASQDRVGNQPQHF. The DNA for the CDR3 is TGTGCCAGTCAAGACAGGGTAGGCAATCAGCCCCAGCATTTT.

V gene TRBV6-6 combines with J gene TRBJ2-4, with 8 bases identical to TRBD1. The CDR3 runs 13 residues. With 11 bases clipped from V and 1 base from J, the junction kept 4 bases outside the gene matches. Germline V gives CDR1 MNHNY, CDR2 SVGAGI (reference sequence). The CDR3 sequence: CAVRTGAKNIQYF. CDR3 coding DNA: TGTGCCGTGAGGACAGGGGCCAAAAACATTCAGTACTTC.

The chain joins TRBV27 to TRBJ2-2; D ambiguous. The CDR3 loop spans 17 amino acids. Germline CDR1 is MNHEY and CDR2 is SMNVEV (reference sequence). V was shortened by 5 bases and J by 3 bases, with 19 bases between the two germline ends. The CDR3 nucleotides are TGTGCCAGCAGTCAATCGTCCGGGCCGCTCTACACCGGGGAGCTGTTTTTT. The encoded protein is CASSQSSGPLYTGELFF.

This clonotype turned up a few times. The V call is TRBV6-6, the J call TRBJ1-5, with 7 bases that match TRBD1. Germline CDR1 is MNHNY and CDR2 is SVGAGI (reference sequence). The trim removed 8 bases at V and 4 bases at J, leaving 5 bases unmatched. This CDR3 is built from 13 residues. The CDR3 DNA reads TGTGCCAGCGGCGACAGGGAAAATCAGCCCCAGCATTTT. Protein: CASGDRENQPQHF.

V is TRBV27 and J is TRBJ2-3; D gene unclear. V lost 3 bases and J 2 bases, leaving 6 bases between the germline ends. The germline CDR1 and CDR2 sequences are MNHEY and SMNVEV (reference sequence). This CDR3 contains 13 residues. In nucleotides, the CDR3 is TGTGCCAGCAGTTTCACAGCCACAGATACGCAGTATTTT. The encoded protein is CASSFTATDTQYF.

This clonotype showed up many times. V and J are TRBV7-2 and TRBJ1-6, with D perhaps TRBD1 (6 bases). Germline V gives CDR1 SGHTA, CDR2 FQGNSA. This CDR3 contains 14 residues. V was pared by 4 bases and J by 7 bases, with 11 bases between. The DNA of the CDR3 is TGTGCCAGCAGCTCCGGACAGCGGAATTCACCCCTCCACTTT. This gives the protein CASSSGQRNSPLHF.

The chain couples TRBV20-1 to TRBJ2-7; D possibly corresponds to TRBD2 (6 bases). The V end was cut by 3 bases, the J end by 2 bases, with 14 bases between. Per germline, CDR1 DFQATT and CDR2 SNEGSKA (reference sequence). The CDR3 loop spans 14 amino acids. The CDR3 is CSARIRGWAYEQYV. In DNA, the CDR3 is TGCAGTGCTAGGATCCGGGGGTGGGCCTACGAGCAGTACGTC.

The CDR3 is CASSFPGPYNEQFF. Written as DNA, the CDR3 is TGTGCCAGCAGTTTCCCCGGGCCATACAATGAGCAGTTCTTC. The chain employs TRBV27 and TRBJ2-1; D unclear. The germline CDR1 and CDR2 sequences are MNHEY and SMNVEV (reference sequence). The CDR3 loop spans 14 amino acids. The V end lost 3 bases, the J end lost 4 bases, and 10 bases lay between the germline ends.

This clonotype was seen only a few times. This chain links TRBV20-1 with TRBJ2-5; the D is unclear. The V end was cut by 7 bases, the J end by 1 base, with 13 bases between. The V gene's germline CDR1 is DFQATT and CDR2 SNEGSKA (reference sequence). The length of the CDR3 is 13 residues. CDR3 sequence (DNA): TGCAGTGACCAGACTTATATCCAAGAGACCCAGTACTTC. Protein product: CSDQTYIQETQYF.

This clonotype was observed many times. This rearrangement joins TRBV6-2 or TRBV6-3 to TRBJ2-1, with TRBD1 identical over 8 bases. CDR3 length: 19 amino acids. The junction had 17 bases not matched to a gene; V was cut back by 2 bases and J by 5 bases. CDR1 is MNHEY, CDR2 SVGEGT, per germline. CDR3 coding DNA: TGTGCCAGCAGTTACCCACATATAGCCGGACAGGGAGGTGACAATGAGCAGTTCTTC. It is translated as CASSYPHIAGQGGDNEQFF.

The chain joins TRBV12-3 or TRBV12-4 to TRBJ1-1; the D is unclear. Trimming shortened V by 3 bases and J by 5 bases, and 10 bases separated the two germline ends. The CDR3 contains 13 residues. CDR3 protein: CASSLGKWTEAFF. The CDR3 DNA sequence: TGTGCCAGCAGTTTGGGGAAGTGGACTGAAGCTTTCTTT.

This clonotype was found many times. The chain is built from TRBV11-3 and TRBJ2-2, with D perhaps TRBD2 (7 bases). The CDR3 length is 15 residues. V dropped 5 bases and J dropped 6 bases, with 16 bases sitting between them. The V gene's germline CDR1 is SGHNT and CDR2 YENEEA. In nucleotides, the CDR3 is TGTGCCAGCAGCCGGGGGGCCACGTACTCCGGGGAGCTGTTTTTT. As protein: CASSRGATYSGELFF. Together with reference TRBV11-3 and TRBJ2-2, the CDR3 gives the full variable domain: EAGVVQSPRYKIIEKKQPVAFWCNPISGHNTLYWYLQNLGQGPELLIRYENEEAVDDSQLPKDRFSAERLKGVDSTLKIQPAELGDSAVYLCASSRGATYSGELFFGEGSRLTVL.

V is TRBV12-3 or TRBV12-4 and J is TRBJ1-5; 8 bases match TRBD1. V was pared by 1 base and J by 1 base, with 3 bases of the junction left unmatched. The CDR3 totals 16 residues. The CDR3 region is CASSLDRGTSNQPQHF. DNA of the CDR3: TGTGCCAGCAGTTTAGACAGGGGGACAAGCAATCAGCCCCAGCATTTT.

The chain couples TRBV15 to TRBJ2-2; D may be TRBD1 or TRBD2 (5 bases each). Trimming stripped 0 bases from V and 5 bases from J, with 13 bases between. Looked up from germline, CDR1 is LNHNV and CDR2 is YYDKDF (reference sequence). The CDR3 runs 16 residues. The CDR3 spells CATSRDLGDLTGELFF. DNA for the CDR3: TGTGCCACCAGCAGAGATCTAGGGGACCTAACCGGGGAGCTGTTTTTT. The whole variable domain, filled in from reference TRBV15 and TRBJ2-2, reads DAMVIQNPRYQVTQFGKPVTLSCSQTLNHNVMYWYQQKSSQAPKLLFHYYDKDFNNEADTPDNFQSRRPNTSFCFLDIRSPGLGDTAMYLCATSRDLGDLTGELFFGEGSRLTVL.

This clonotype came up a few times. The chain couples TRBV5-5 to TRBJ2-5; D not resolved. The CDR3 sequence is 14 residues long. Deletions cut 3 bases from V and 6 bases from J, with 15 bases between. Germline CDR1 and CDR2: SGHKS and YYEKEE (reference sequence). The CDR3 region is CASSSAFGWKTQYF. CDR3 DNA sequence: TGTGCCAGCAGCTCAGCCTTTGGGTGGAAGACCCAGTACTTC.

This clonotype has a count of ten or more. The chain joins TRBV6-5 to TRBJ1-2; D remains ambiguous. In germline, CDR1 is MNHEY, CDR2 SVGAGI. The CDR3 loop spans 13 amino acids. V lost 5 bases and J 2 bases, leaving 9 bases between the germline ends. The CDR3 is CASSPSGNYGYTF. CDR3 DNA: TGTGCCAGCAGTCCCTCCGGCAACTATGGCTACACCTTC.

As for this clonotype: A much larger clonotype is one base distant, so this may be a read error. The chain carries TRBV27 and TRBJ2-2; D might be TRBD1 (5 bases). CDR1 and CDR2 (germline): MNHEY, SMNVEV (reference sequence). This CDR3 has 12 residues. In nucleotides, the CDR3 is TGTGTCAGCAAGGACATGGCCGGGGAGCTGTTTTTT. This translates into CVSKDMAGELFF.

The chain couples TRBV15 to TRBJ1-4; D remains unclear. This CDR3 has 14 residues. Germline CDR1 reads LNHNV; CDR2 reads YYDKDF (reference sequence). V was pared by 5 bases and J by 0 bases, with 7 bases between. The CDR3: CATSRGATNEKLFF. The CDR3 DNA follows: TGTGCCACCAGCCGCGGAGCAACTAATGAAAAACTGTTTTTT. The whole variable domain, remainder taken from reference TRBV15 and TRBJ1-4, is DAMVIQNPRYQVTQFGKPVTLSCSQTLNHNVMYWYQQKSSQAPKLLFHYYDKDFNNEADTPDNFQSRRPNTSFCFLDIRSPGLGDTAMYLCATSRGATNEKLFFGSGTQLSVL.

The V gene is TRBV7-2, the J gene TRBJ1-1, with 8 bases fitting TRBD1. This CDR3 region has 15 residues. The germline gives CDR1 SGHTA, CDR2 FQGNSA. Unmatched junction bases numbered 8, after V lost 5 bases and J lost 3 bases. CDR3 sequence (DNA): TGTGCCAGCAGCCGTCTACCGACAGGGGACACTGAAGCTTTCTTT. This encodes CASSRLPTGDTEAFF.

This chain joins TRBV5-5 and TRBJ2-3; TRBD2 matches 8 bases. Trimming cost V 3 bases and J 2 bases; bases outside gene matches: 8. CDR1 and CDR2 (germline): SGHKS, YYEKEE (reference sequence). This CDR3 has 16 residues. The CDR3 bases are TGTGCCAGCAGCTCATTCGGGGGGGTGAACACAGATACGCAGTATTTT. Its protein is CASSSFGGVNTDTQYF.

This clonotype was counted a few times. The V gene is TRBV20-1, the J gene TRBJ2-5; D is ambiguous. This CDR3 spans 13 amino acids. The germline gives CDR1 DFQATT, CDR2 SNEGSKA (reference sequence). V was shortened by 1 base and J by 5 bases, with 11 bases between the two germline ends. The CDR3 sequence: CSARARTRETQYF. The CDR3 DNA reads TGCAGTGCTAGAGCGCGGACCCGGGAGACCCAGTACTTC.

In its sample, this clonotype was seen a few times. The V and J genes are TRBV20-1 and TRBJ2-7; 7 bases fit TRBD1. J gave up 2 bases and V 0 bases, and 16 bases lay outside the gene matches. The CDR3 length is 18 residues. Per germline, CDR1 DFQATT and CDR2 SNEGSKA (reference sequence). CDR3 protein: CSARDSLSGTAPPYEQYF. Here the CDR3 DNA reads TGCAGTGCTAGAGATTCCCTCTCCGGGACAGCTCCCCCCTACGAGCAGTACTTC.

The chain recombines TRBV12-3 or TRBV12-4 with TRBJ2-1; D possibly corresponds to TRBD2 (6 bases). Trimming stripped 7 bases from V and 5 bases from J, with 12 bases between. This CDR3 contains 13 residues. The CDR3 coding sequence is TGTGCCAGCACCCCTGGGACTCACAATGAGCAGTTCTTC. Translating it yields CASTPGTHNEQFF.

The chain joins TRBV3-1 to TRBJ2-1; D might be TRBD1 (5 bases). The CDR3 runs to 15 residues. The germline CDR1 and CDR2 sequences are LGHDT and YNNKEL (reference sequence). V lost 6 bases to trimming and J lost 1 base, with 13 bases between them. The CDR3 DNA is TGTGCCAGCAGAAGAGACAGCCTTTCCTACAATGAGCAGTTCTTC. Translating it yields CASRRDSLSYNEQFF.

The V and J genes are TRBV12-3 or TRBV12-4 and TRBJ1-2, with D uncertain. V dropped 5 bases and J dropped 4 bases, with 8 bases sitting between them. The CDR3 is made up of 12 amino acids. In DNA form, the CDR3 reads TGTGCCAGCAGTCTCCAGGTCTATGGCTACACCTTC. This translates into CASSLQVYGYTF.

This clonotype showed up just a few times. The rearrangement uses TRBV6-6 and TRBJ1-1; D is perhaps TRBD1 (6 bases). Trimming took 7 bases from V and 4 from J, leaving 13 bases between them. The V gene's germline CDR1 is MNHNY and CDR2 SVGAGI (reference sequence). This CDR3 is 13 amino acids long. CDR3 loop: CASIGQFGTEAFF. The CDR3 region has the DNA TGTGCCAGCATAGGACAGTTCGGCACTGAAGCTTTCTTT.